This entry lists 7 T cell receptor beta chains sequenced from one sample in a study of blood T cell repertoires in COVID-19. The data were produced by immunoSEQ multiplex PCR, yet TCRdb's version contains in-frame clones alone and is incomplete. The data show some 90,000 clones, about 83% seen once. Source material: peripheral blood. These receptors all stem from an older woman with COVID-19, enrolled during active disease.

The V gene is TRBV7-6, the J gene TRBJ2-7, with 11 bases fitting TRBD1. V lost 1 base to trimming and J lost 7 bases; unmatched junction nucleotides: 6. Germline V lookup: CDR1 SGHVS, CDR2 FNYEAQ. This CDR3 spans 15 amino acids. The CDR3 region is CASSLVRGTGGEQYF. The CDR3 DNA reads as TGTGCCAGCAGCTTAGTTCGGGGGACAGGGGGTGAGCAGTACTTC.

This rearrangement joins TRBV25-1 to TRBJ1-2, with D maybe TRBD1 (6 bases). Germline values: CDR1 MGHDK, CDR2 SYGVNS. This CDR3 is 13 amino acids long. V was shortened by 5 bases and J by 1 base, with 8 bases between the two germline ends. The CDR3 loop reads CASSQGYNYGYTF. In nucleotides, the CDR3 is TGTGCCAGCAGTCAGGGGTATAACTATGGCTACACCTTC.

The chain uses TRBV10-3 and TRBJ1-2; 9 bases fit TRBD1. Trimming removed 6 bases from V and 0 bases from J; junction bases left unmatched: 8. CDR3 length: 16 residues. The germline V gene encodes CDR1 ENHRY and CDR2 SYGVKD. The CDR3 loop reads CAIREPGQGPNYGYTF. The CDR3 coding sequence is TGTGCCATCAGGGAGCCGGGACAGGGCCCTAACTATGGCTACACCTTC.

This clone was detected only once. CDR3 sequence (DNA): TGTGCCAGCAGCCGAGGGACAGCTAACACCATATATTTT. Its translation is CASSRGTANTIYF. This sequence joins TRBV7-9 and TRBJ1-3; 7 bases map to TRBD1. The V gene end was trimmed by 5 bases and the J gene end by 7 bases; junction bases not matched to a gene: 5. Germline-derived CDR1 and CDR2 are SEHNR and FQNEAQ (reference sequence). The CDR3 sequence is 13 residues long.

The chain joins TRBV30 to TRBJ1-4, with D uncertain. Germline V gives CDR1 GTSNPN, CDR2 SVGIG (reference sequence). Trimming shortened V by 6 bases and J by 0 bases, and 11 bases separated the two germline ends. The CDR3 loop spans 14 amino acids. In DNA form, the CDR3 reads TGTGCCTGTCCTGGTACAGCAACTAATGAAAAACTGTTTTTT. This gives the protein CACPGTATNEKLFF.

CDR3 DNA: TGTGCCAGCAGCCAGACAGGTGGGGAGACCCAGTACTTC. Amino acids: CASSQTGGETQYF. V gene TRBV4-2 combines with J gene TRBJ2-5; D possibly corresponds to TRBD1 (6 bases). Germline V gene data show CDR1 as LGHNA and CDR2 as YNFKEQ. There are 13 residues in the CDR3. The V and J ends lost 3 bases and 5 bases respectively, with 10 bases between them.

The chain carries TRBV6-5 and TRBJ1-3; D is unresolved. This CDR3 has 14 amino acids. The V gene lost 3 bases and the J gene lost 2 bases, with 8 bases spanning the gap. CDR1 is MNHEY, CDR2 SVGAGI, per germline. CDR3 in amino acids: CASSYTTTGNTIYF. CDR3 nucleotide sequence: TGTGCCAGCAGTTATACCACTACTGGAAACACCATATATTTT.